The 16 T cell receptor beta chains given below trace back to one sample, sequenced in a study of vaccination and CD4 T cells after COVID-19. One entry per CDR3 protein results from TCRdb running MiXCR on the PCR reads. Of some 22,000 distinct CDR3 sequences listed, 45% to 65% were seen once; the top ten hold around 1.1%. This specimen consisted of CD4+ T cells from blood, obtained before SARS-CoV-2 vaccination. The receptors originated from a human donor who had recovered from COVID-19.

The chain uses TRBV20-1 and TRBJ2-7; 8 bases map to TRBD1. The germline V gene encodes CDR1 DFQATT and CDR2 SNEGSKA (reference sequence). CDR3 length equals 12 residues. Losses at the gene ends were 6 bases for V and 7 bases for J; bases not matched to a gene: 8. For the CDR3, the DNA is TGCAGTGCGAGTGGACAGGGTGGAGAGCAGTACTTC. This translates into CSASGQGGEQYF.

V and J are TRBV7-9 and TRBJ2-1, with D uncertain. The germline CDR1 and CDR2 sequences are SEHNR and FQNEAQ (reference sequence). The V gene lost 1 base and the J gene lost 7 bases, with 14 bases spanning the gap. This CDR3 is built from 15 residues. Here the CDR3 reads CASSLGIPLGNEQFF. The CDR3 DNA is TGTGCCAGCAGCTTAGGCATCCCCCTAGGGAATGAGCAGTTCTTC.

This clonotype was picked up one time. No conserved phenylalanine or tryptophan ends this CDR3, so it is likely a read error. The chain is built from TRBV19 and TRBJ2-6, with D tentatively TRBD1 or TRBD2 (7 bases each). This CDR3 spans 20 amino acids. V was clipped by 3 bases and J by 2 bases, with 23 bases between them. CDR1 and CDR2 from the germline V gene are LNHDA and SQIVND (reference sequence). The DNA of the CDR3 is TGTGCCAGTAGTATGGGTCAGGGGGGGGCGTTGTTCACTGGGGCCAACGTCCTGACTTAC. Translated: CASSMGQGGALFTGANVLTY.

This clonotype was counted only a few times. The V and J genes are TRBV7-9 and TRBJ1-3; D ambiguous. The CDR3 extends over 16 amino acids. From germline, CDR1 is SEHNR and CDR2 FQNEAQ (reference sequence). Between the trimmed V and J ends, which lost 5 bases and 0 bases, there was a span of 14 bases. Here the CDR3 reads CASSPRGSLSGNTIYF. CDR3 bases: TGTGCCAGCAGCCCGCGAGGGTCGCTCTCTGGAAACACCATATATTTT.

This chain connects TRBV20-1 to TRBJ2-5; D is uncertain. From germline, CDR1 is DFQATT and CDR2 SNEGSKA (reference sequence). V lost 1 base and J 5 bases, leaving 11 bases between the germline ends. This CDR3 spans 13 amino acids. The CDR3 DNA reads as TGCAGTGCTAGAGCGCATGTTACGGAGACCCAGTACTTC. Translating gives CSARAHVTETQYF.

The chain uses TRBV24-1 and TRBJ2-4; tentative D call: TRBD1 (6 bases). The CDR3 totals 13 residues. V lost 4 bases, J lost 5 bases, and 8 bases lay in between. Germline V gives CDR1 KGHDR, CDR2 SFDVKD. In DNA form, the CDR3 reads TGTGCCACCAGTGAGGGGGCGGAAAACATTCAGTACTTC. Its translation is CATSEGAENIQYF.

The genes are TRBV11-2 and TRBJ2-7, with 12 bases matching TRBD2. This CDR3 has 16 residues. J gave up 4 bases and V 5 bases, and 9 bases lay outside the gene matches. The germline CDR1 and CDR2 sequences are SGHAT and FQNNGV. The CDR3 DNA sequence: TGTGCCAGCAGCCGACTAGCGGGAGTTGGGGATTACGAGCAGTACTTC. It encodes CASSRLAGVGDYEQYF.

The rearrangement joins TRBV20-1 to TRBJ2-1; 10 bases fit TRBD2. CDR1 DFQATT and CDR2 SNEGSKA come from the germline V gene (reference sequence). The V segment lost 0 bases and the J segment 8 bases; nucleotides outside the gene matches: 4. The length of the CDR3 is 14 residues. The CDR3 spells CSARDKTSGYEQFF. The CDR3 region has the DNA TGCAGTGCTAGAGATAAGACTAGCGGGTATGAGCAGTTCTTC.

This chain connects TRBV2 to TRBJ2-5; D gene unclear. CDR1 is SNHLY and CDR2 is FYNNEI in the germline V gene. V was trimmed by 11 bases and J by 4 bases, leaving 17 bases between them. This CDR3 is built from 13 residues. The CDR3 region has the DNA TGTGCCGGAAAAATTGCGGTCGGAGAGACCCAGTACTTC. Translated, it gives CAGKIAVGETQYF.

The V call is TRBV19, the J call TRBJ1-5; the D is unclear. Germline V CDR1 and CDR2: LNHDA, SQIVND (reference sequence). V was trimmed by 5 bases and J by 2 bases, leaving 16 bases between them. The CDR3 is made up of 16 amino acids. The CDR3 nucleotides read TGTGCCAGTAGTCGGCTTCCCGATTCAGGCAATCAGCCCCAGCATTTT. Translating it yields CASSRLPDSGNQPQHF.

The chain recombines TRBV27 with TRBJ2-3; D not certain. CDR3 length: 14 amino acids. Germline V gene lookup returns CDR1 MNHEY and CDR2 SMNVEV (reference sequence). Trimming removed 2 bases from V and 3 bases from J, with 9 bases in between. The CDR3 DNA is TGTGCCAGCAGTTTACTAGGCTATACAGATACGCAGTATTTT. This codes for CASSLLGYTDTQYF.

The V gene is TRBV19, the J gene TRBJ2-3; tentatively, D is TRBD2 (6 bases). This CDR3 has 15 amino acids. Germline V gene data show CDR1 as LNHDA and CDR2 as SQIVND (reference sequence). Trimming removed 1 base from V and 0 bases from J, with 8 bases in between. The CDR3 DNA reads TGTGCCAGTAGTATAGGGGGGACTAGCACAGATACGCAGTATTTT. Translation: CASSIGGTSTDTQYF.

The genes are TRBV29-1 and TRBJ2-2; 10 nucleotides agree with TRBD2. Germline values: CDR1 SQVTM, CDR2 ANQGSEA. The CDR3 extends over 17 amino acids. J lost 1 base, V lost 0 bases, and 5 bases had no gene match. The CDR3: CSVEEVTSGMNTGELFF. The CDR3 nucleotides are TGCAGCGTTGAAGAAGTCACTAGCGGGATGAACACCGGGGAGCTGTTTTTT.

This clonotype has just a few counts. The rearrangement joins TRBV20-1 to TRBJ1-3; D is unresolved. The CDR3 runs 15 residues. Per the germline V gene, CDR1 is DFQATT and CDR2 is SNEGSKA (reference sequence). With 1 base removed from V and 0 bases from J, the gap between germline ends came to 10 bases. The CDR3 loop is CSARGPPISGNTIYF. The CDR3 DNA reads as TGCAGTGCTAGAGGCCCCCCAATCTCTGGAAACACCATATATTTT.

This chain uses TRBV28 with TRBJ2-1; D gene ambiguous. Germline V lookup: CDR1 MDHEN, CDR2 SYDVKM. Trimming shortened V by 2 bases and J by 6 bases, and 11 bases separated the two germline ends. This CDR3 has 14 amino acids. CDR3 loop: CASSLRKQGNEQFF. The CDR3 DNA follows: TGTGCCAGCAGTTTAAGGAAGCAAGGCAATGAGCAGTTCTTC.

The gene calls are TRBV5-1 and TRBJ2-5; no clear D. Trimming removed 0 bases at V and 1 base at J, with 7 bases between. CDR1 and CDR2 from the germline V gene are SGHRS and YFSETQ. This CDR3 region has 14 residues. The chain's CDR3 is CASSLARIQETQYF. CDR3 nucleotides: TGCGCCAGCAGCTTGGCCCGGATCCAAGAGACCCAGTACTTC.